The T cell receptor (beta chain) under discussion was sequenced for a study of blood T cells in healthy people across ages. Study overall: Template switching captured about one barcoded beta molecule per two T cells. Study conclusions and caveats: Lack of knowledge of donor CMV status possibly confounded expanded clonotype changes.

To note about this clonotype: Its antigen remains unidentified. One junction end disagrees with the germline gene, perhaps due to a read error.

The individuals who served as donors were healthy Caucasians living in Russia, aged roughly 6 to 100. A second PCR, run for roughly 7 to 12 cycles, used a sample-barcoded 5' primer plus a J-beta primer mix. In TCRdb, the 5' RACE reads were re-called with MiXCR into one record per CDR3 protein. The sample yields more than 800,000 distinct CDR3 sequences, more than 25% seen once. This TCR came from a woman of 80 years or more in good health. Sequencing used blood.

In nucleotides, the CDR3 is TGCGCCAGCAGCCAGGGGACAGGGATGAACACTGGAGCTTTCTTT. This codes for CASSQGTGMNTGAFF. V usage is TRBV4-3 and J usage is TRBJ1-1; 9 nucleotides match TRBD1. Germline CDR1 and CDR2: LGHNA and YSLEER. The CDR3 is 15 residues long.